This TCR beta chain was obtained from a study of cytotoxic CD8 clonotypes in ibrutinib-treated CLL. This clone was found a few times. Antigen unknown. Clones were sequenced by immunoSEQ multiplex PCR, and TCRdb holds only the in-frame ones, with some missing. The data contain about 120,000 clones, roughly 60% of them seen just once; the ten biggest clones take up around 37%. This CDR3 contains 14 residues. Germline V gene lookup returns CDR1 SEHNR and CDR2 FQNEAQ (reference sequence). The V end was cut by 5 bases, the J end by 4 bases, with 15 bases between. Study-wide results and limits: Researchers report that baseline clonality outpaced age-matched healthy donors and tracked circulating CD8+ T-cell counts.

The TCR was taken from a human donor with chronic lymphocytic leukemia. The sequencing here drew on PBMCs, taken after 24 months of ibrutinib treatment. The chain couples TRBV7-9 to TRBJ2-7; TRBD2 is a possible D gene (6 bases). CDR3 loop: CASSGRLGPYEQYF. The DNA of the CDR3 is TGTGCCAGCAGCGGGCGACTAGGCCCTTACGAGCAGTACTTC.